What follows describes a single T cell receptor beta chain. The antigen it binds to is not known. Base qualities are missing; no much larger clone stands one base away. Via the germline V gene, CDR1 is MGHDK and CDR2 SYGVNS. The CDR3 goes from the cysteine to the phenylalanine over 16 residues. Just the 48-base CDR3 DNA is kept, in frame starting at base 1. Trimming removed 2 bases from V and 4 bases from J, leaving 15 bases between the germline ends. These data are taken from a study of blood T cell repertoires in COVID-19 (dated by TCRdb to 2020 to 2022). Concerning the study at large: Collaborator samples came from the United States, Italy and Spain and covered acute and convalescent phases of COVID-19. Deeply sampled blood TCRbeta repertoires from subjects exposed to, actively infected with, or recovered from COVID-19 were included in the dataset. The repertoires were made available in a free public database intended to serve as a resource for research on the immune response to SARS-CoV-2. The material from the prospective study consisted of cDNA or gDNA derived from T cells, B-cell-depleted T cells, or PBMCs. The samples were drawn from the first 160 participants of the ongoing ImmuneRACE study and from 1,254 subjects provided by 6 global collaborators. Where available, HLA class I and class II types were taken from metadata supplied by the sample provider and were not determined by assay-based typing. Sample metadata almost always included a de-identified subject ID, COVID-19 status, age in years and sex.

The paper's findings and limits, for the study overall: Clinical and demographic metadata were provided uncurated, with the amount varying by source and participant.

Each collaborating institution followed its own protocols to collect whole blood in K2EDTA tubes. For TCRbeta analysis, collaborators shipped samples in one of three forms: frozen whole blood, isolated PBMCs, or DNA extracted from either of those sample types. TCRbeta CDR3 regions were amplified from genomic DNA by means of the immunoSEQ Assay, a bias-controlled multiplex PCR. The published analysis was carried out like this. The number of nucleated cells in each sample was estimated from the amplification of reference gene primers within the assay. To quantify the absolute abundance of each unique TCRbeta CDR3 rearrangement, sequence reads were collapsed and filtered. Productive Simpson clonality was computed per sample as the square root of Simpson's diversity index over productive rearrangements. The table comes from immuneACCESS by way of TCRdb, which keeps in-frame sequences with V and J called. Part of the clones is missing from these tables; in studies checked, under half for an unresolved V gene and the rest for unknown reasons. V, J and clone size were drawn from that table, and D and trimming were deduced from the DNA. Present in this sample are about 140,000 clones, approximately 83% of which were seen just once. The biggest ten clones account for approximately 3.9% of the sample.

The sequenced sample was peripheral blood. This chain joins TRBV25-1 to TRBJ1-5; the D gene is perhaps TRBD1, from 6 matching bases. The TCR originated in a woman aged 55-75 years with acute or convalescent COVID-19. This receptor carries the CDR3 CASSEGSGTSNQPQHF. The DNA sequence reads TGTGCCAGCAGTGAAGGTTCGGGGACATCTAATCAGCCCCAGCATTTT.